These T cell receptor beta chains were read from a single sample in a study of cytomegalovirus exposure and HLA in healthy donors. Generated by immunoSEQ multiplex PCR, the TCRdb table keeps only in-frame clones and is missing some. The sample has 100,000 to 120,000 clones; approximately 88% are singletons. Specimen: PBMCs. These receptors were taken from a woman aged 25 to 39 in good health and CMV-seropositive. Both conserved end residues are part of each CDR3. Fields, in order: V gene, clone size, D gene, J gene, CDR3 protein, CDR3 DNA. D genes are given only for firm matches. Not every row has a clone size; where given, it reads once, few, many or a size class.

TRBV2,-,-,TRBJ1-5,CASTRGENQPQHF,TGTGCCAGCACCCGGGGGGAAAATCAGCCCCAGCATTTT
TRBV13,-,-,TRBJ2-5,CASSSGRRGAEETQYF,TGTGCCAGCAGCTCTGGCCGTCGGGGGGCGGAAGAGACCCAGTACTTC
TRBV5-1,-,-,TRBJ1-2,CASSLDGRDYGYTF,TGCGCCAGCAGCTTGGACGGGAGGGACTATGGCTACACCTTC
TRBV9,-,-,TRBJ1-1,CASSVGAEPVAFF,TGTGCCAGCAGCGTAGGGGCAGAGCCCGTAGCTTTCTTT
TRBV7-6,-,-,TRBJ1-1,CASSLSPRTEAFF,TGTGCCAGCAGCTTATCCCCGAGGACTGAAGCTTTCTTT
TRBV14,-,-,TRBJ2-7,CASSQRRDYEQYF,TGTGCCAGCAGCCAACGGAGGGACTACGAGCAGTACTTC
TRBV27,-,-,TRBJ2-2,CASSYDTGAGELFF,TGTGCCAGCTCGTACGATACCGGGGCCGGGGAGCTGTTTTTT
TRBV11-1,-,TRBD1,TRBJ1-4,CASSRQGRWEKLFF,TGTGCCAGCAGCCGACAGGGGCGTTGGGAAAAACTGTTTTTT
TRBV19,once,-,TRBJ1-5,CATSPKRVSRGNQPQHF,TGTGCCACCTCCCCGAAGAGGGTTTCGCGAGGCAATCAGCCCCAGCATTTT
TRBV21-1,-,-,TRBJ1-1,CASTPGQGAPPWFGEAFF,TGTGCCAGCACCCCAGGACAGGGGGCACCTCCCTGGTTCGGTGAAGCTTTCTTT
TRBV10-2,-,TRBD2,TRBJ2-4,CASSDRAGVHIQYF,TGCGCCAGCAGTGATCGAGCGGGAGTTCACATTCAGTACTTC
TRBV6-5,few,TRBD1,TRBJ2-7,CASSGTGSRYEQYF,TGTGCCAGCAGCGGGACAGGTTCGAGATACGAGCAGTACTTC
TRBV9,-,TRBD2,TRBJ2-7,CASSPRTSVDYEQYF,TGTGCCAGCAGCCCCCGGACTAGCGTAGACTACGAGCAGTACTTC
TRBV29-1,-,TRBD2,TRBJ2-7,CSVIWAGAYEQYF,TGCAGCGTTATCTGGGCGGGGGCCTACGAGCAGTACTTC
TRBV7-3,-,TRBD1,TRBJ2-3,CASSLGRTGNTDTQYF,TGTGCCAGCAGCTTAGGGCGGACAGGGAACACAGATACGCAGTATTTT
TRBV4-1,-,-,TRBJ2-7,CASSQGEGVYEQYF,TGCGCCAGCAGCCAGGGGGAGGGGGTTTACGAGCAGTACTTC
TRBV19,-,TRBD2,TRBJ2-3,CASSIVRGLGPFVTDTQYF,TGTGCCAGTAGTATAGTTCGGGGACTAGGTCCCTTTGTCACAGATACGCAGTATTTT
TRBV23-1,-,TRBD1,TRBJ2-7,CASSHRQGRGTYEQYF,TGCGCCAGCAGTCACCGACAGGGTCGTGGAACCTACGAGCAGTACTTC
TRBV9,-,TRBD2,TRBJ2-3,CASSVAGGPDTQYF,TGTGCCAGCAGCGTAGCGGGGGGGCCAGATACGCAGTATTTT
TRBV7-3,-,-,TRBJ2-7,CASSLRGVGPYEQYF,TGTGCCAGCAGCTTAAGGGGGGTTGGCCCCTACGAGCAGTACTTC
TRBV4-2,few,-,TRBJ1-4,CASSQVLDSVEKLFF,TGTGCCAGCAGCCAAGTCTTGGACTCAGTTGAAAAACTGTTTTTT
TRBV19,-,TRBD2,TRBJ2-5,CASSIRPLAGGPLETQYF,TGTGCCAGTAGTATTCGACCTTTAGCGGGGGGGCCCCTAGAGACCCAGTACTTC
TRBV27,-,TRBD1,TRBJ1-2,CASSYDRGLYYGYTF,TGTGCCAGCAGTTATGACAGGGGCCTATATTATGGCTACACCTTC
TRBV2,once,-,TRBJ2-2,CASSETGPLRGNTGELFF,TGTGCCAGCAGTGAAACGGGACCGTTGCGGGGGAACACCGGGGAGCTGTTTTTT
TRBV18,-,TRBD1,TRBJ2-7,CASSPTAGGNEQYF,TGTGCCAGCTCACCAACCGCAGGGGGTAACGAGCAGTACTTC
TRBV6-1,-,-,TRBJ1-1,CASSATVEGTEAFF,TGTGCCAGCAGTGCGACAGTGGAGGGCACTGAAGCTTTCTTT
TRBV29-1,-,TRBD2,TRBJ2-1,CSVESQREGREQFF,TGCAGCGTCGAAAGCCAGCGGGAGGGCCGTGAGCAGTTCTTC
TRBV5-8,-,-,TRBJ2-3,CASSLRGGAQDTQYF,TGTGCCAGCAGCCTACGAGGAGGGGCTCAAGATACGCAGTATTTT
TRBV4-1,-,-,TRBJ1-4,CASSQGPAGANEKLFF,TGCGCCAGCAGCCAGGGACCGGCAGGGGCTAATGAAAAACTGTTTTTT
TRBV5-5,once,-,TRBJ1-2,CASSLGTPRRDYGYTF,TGTGCCAGCAGCTTGGGTACTCCGCGGAGGGACTATGGCTACACCTTC
TRBV6-5,-,-,TRBJ2-1,CASSSERGSYNEQFF,TGTGCCAGCAGTTCGGAAAGGGGTTCCTACAATGAGCAGTTCTTC
TRBV25-1,-,-,TRBJ2-3,CASSEFLSLGTDTQYF,TGTGCCAGCAGTGAATTCCTCTCCCTAGGCACAGATACGCAGTATTTT
TRBV12-5,-,-,TRBJ2-2,CAIFGGGASGELFF,TGTGCTATTTTCGGAGGAGGGGCCAGCGGGGAGCTGTTTTTT
TRBV5-5,-,TRBD2,TRBJ2-1,CASSDYSGRGLNEQFF,TGTGCCAGCAGCGACTATAGCGGGAGAGGACTCAATGAGCAGTTCTTC
TRBV12-5,-,TRBD1,TRBJ1-2,CASGLFPGQGIDGYTF,TGTGCTAGTGGTTTGTTTCCGGGACAGGGGATCGATGGCTACACCTTC
TRBV11-2,-,-,TRBJ2-3,CASSPTVADTQYF,TGTGCCAGCAGCCCCACGGTCGCAGATACGCAGTATTTT